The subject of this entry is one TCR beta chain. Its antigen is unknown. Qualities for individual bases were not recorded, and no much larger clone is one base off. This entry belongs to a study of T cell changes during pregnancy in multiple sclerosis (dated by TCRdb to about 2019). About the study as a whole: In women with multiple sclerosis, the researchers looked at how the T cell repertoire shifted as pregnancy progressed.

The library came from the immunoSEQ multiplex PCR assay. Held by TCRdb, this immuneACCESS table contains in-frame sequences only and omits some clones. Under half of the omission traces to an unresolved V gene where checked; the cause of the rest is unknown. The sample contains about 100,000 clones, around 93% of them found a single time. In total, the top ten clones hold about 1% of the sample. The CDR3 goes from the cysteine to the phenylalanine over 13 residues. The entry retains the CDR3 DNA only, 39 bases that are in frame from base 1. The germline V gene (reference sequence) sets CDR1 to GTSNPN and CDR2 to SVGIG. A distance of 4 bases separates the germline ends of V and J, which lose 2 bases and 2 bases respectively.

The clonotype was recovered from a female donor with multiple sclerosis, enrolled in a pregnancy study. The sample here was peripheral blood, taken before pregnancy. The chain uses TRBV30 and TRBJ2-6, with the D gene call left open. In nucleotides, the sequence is TGTGCCTGGAGTCGTACTGGGGCCAACGTCCTGACTTTC. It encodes CAWSRTGANVLTF.